This T cell receptor (beta chain) was obtained from a study of tumor-infiltrating lymphocytes in primary liver carcinoma (dated by TCRdb to 2017 to 2019). Describing the broader study: Surgical resection was performed in China between late 2015 and early 2016 on several patients with histopathologically diagnosed primary liver carcinoma. Of the five patients (three men and two women, aged 30 to 69 years), four had hepatocellular carcinoma and one had combined HCC and intrahepatic cholangiocarcinoma. The five patients had tumors staged T1-T3 N0M0, with maximum diameters ranging from about 4.2 to 10 cm. Roughly 3.5 to 8 million productive TCRbeta reads were obtained per sample, and no significant difference in read depth was found between tissue types. The study combined TCRbeta repertoire sequencing, expression microarrays and whole-exome sequencing across five regions of each liver tumor, with adjacent normal tissue and blood. A total of some 35 specimens from 5 patients went through TCRbeta repertoire sequencing, namely 25 tumor regions, 5 adjacent noncancerous liver tissues and 5 peripheral blood samples. Repertoires from technical replicates were highly reproducible, with mean shared-clone rates about 0.91 and correlation coefficients above 0.95.

Blood RNA was extracted from unsorted whole blood using TRIzol reagent, and germline DNA was obtained with the DNeasy Blood & Tissue kit. At the time of sampling, the patients had chronic HBV infection and had not received any treatment. Before surgery, approximately 3.6 milliliters of peripheral blood were drawn into K2EDTA tubes. Worth noting for this clonotype: What this receptor recognizes is not known. A read error may produce the germline difference seen at one junction end.

Overall results and qualifications from the work: With just a few patients in the study, the authors point out that the findings should be validated in a larger study. Only the TCR beta chain was sequenced, so true repertoire diversity is likely underestimated because unpaired alpha chains were not captured. Pairs of tumor regions showed greater repertoire overlap (mean 36%) than tumor-adjacent pairs (about 17%) or tumor-blood pairs (approximately 15%), which is consistent with antigen-driven expansion. The top 250 clones accounted for a significantly greater share of the repertoire in tumors than in blood (p = 0.039). Bulk unsorted samples precluded comparing CD4+ and CD8+ T cell repertoires.

TCRbeta-specific cDNA was reverse-transcribed from 500 to 550 ng total RNA using a constant-region primer and ProtoScript II reverse transcriptase. Construction of the TCRbeta libraries relied on three nested rounds of multiplex PCR, following a slightly modified ARM-PCR procedure. Each of the first two PCR rounds ran for about 10 cycles using multiplex TRBV1-TRBV30 forward primers together with a Cbeta reverse primer. Sample barcodes and Illumina adapters were added in a final 25-cycle PCR with Deep VentR polymerase. Amplicons of 200-500 bp were gel-purified with a QIAquick gel extraction kit before sequencing. The TCRbeta amplicons were sequenced with 250-bp paired-end reads on an Illumina HiSeq 2500. In the authors' own workflow: Quality trimming of reads was performed with Trimmomatic v0.33, and paired reads were merged with FLASH v1.2.11 so that full CDR3 sequences could be recovered. V, D and J germline segments were assigned to the rearranged TCRbeta sequences by MiGEC v1.2.1b. VDJtools v1.0.0 computed clonotype statistics and Shannon-Wiener diversity indices. Except for diversity analysis, only each sample's 250 most abundant clonotypes were used in subsequent analyses to reduce sampling bias. Starting from the raw public reads, TCRdb applied fastp trimming at Q25, assembled clones with MiXCR and retained in-frame beta chains. Each entry is one CDR3 protein sequence, shown with its most common DNA and genes. The V and J calls were determined by TCRdb, not by the authors. Here the sample has approximately 340,000 distinct CDR3 sequences; about two thirds occur a single time. Under 8% of the sample belongs to the ten largest clones.

Including the terminal cysteine and phenylalanine, the CDR3 comprises 15 residues. Just the 45-base CDR3 DNA is kept, in frame starting at base 1. Taken from the germline V gene, the CDR1 and CDR2 loops are SGHAT and FQNNGV. Input material: peripheral blood. This sequence originates from a man aged 35 to 55 with primary liver carcinoma and hepatitis B virus infection. Here the chain combines TRBV11-2 and TRBJ2-7; the D segment cannot be called with confidence. Here the CDR3 is given as CANSLSSGFSYEQYF. The DNA sequence follows: TGTGCCAACAGCTTATCTAGTGGCTTTTCCTACGAGCAGTACTTC.